Following are 14 T cell receptor beta chains from one sample sequenced in a study of blood T cell repertoires in COVID-19. Generated by immunoSEQ multiplex PCR, the TCRdb table keeps only in-frame clones and is missing some. This table holds over 200,000 clones, 84% found once. The sequenced sample was peripheral blood. These receptors were collected from a man in his forties who had recovered from COVID-19.

J is TRBJ2-1 and V is TRBV7-9, with 8 nucleotides matching TRBD2. V was clipped by 2 bases and J by 5 bases; unmatched bases: 11. Germline V gene data show CDR1 as SEHNR and CDR2 as FQNEAQ (reference sequence). CDR3 size: 17 residues. CDR3 nucleotides: TGTGCCAGCAGCTTATCAGCGGGAGAAGGGCTACACAATGAGCAGTTCTTC. It codes for CASSLSAGEGLHNEQFF. Based on the CDR3 plus reference TRBV7-9 and TRBJ2-1, the full variable domain is DTGVSQNPRHKITKRGQNVTFRCDPISEHNRLYWYRQTLGQGPEFLTYFQNEAQLEKSRLLSDRFSAERPKGSFSTLEIQRTEQGDSAMYLCASSLSAGEGLHNEQFFGPGTRLTVL.

The V gene is TRBV4-3, the J gene TRBJ2-7; TRBD2 is a possible D gene (6 bases). Germline values: CDR1 LGHNA, CDR2 YSLEER. The CDR3 consists of 15 residues. Trimming left V 0 bases short and J 3 bases short, with 12 bases between. CDR3 coding DNA: TGCGCCAGCAGCCAAGATACGGGAGTTGGCTACGAGCAGTACTTC. Translating gives CASSQDTGVGYEQYF.

This chain uses TRBV6-5 with TRBJ1-2, with D perhaps matching TRBD1 (5 bases). This CDR3 is built from 11 residues. Trimming took 8 bases from V and 6 from J, leaving 10 bases between them. CDR1 and CDR2 from the germline V gene are MNHEY and SVGAGI. CDR3 loop: CASGGLDGYTF. The DNA of the CDR3 is TGTGCCAGCGGGGGGTTGGATGGCTACACCTTC.

The chain joins TRBV30 to TRBJ1-2, with a tentative D call TRBD1 (6 bases). Trimming left V 0 bases short and J 8 bases short, with 16 bases between. CDR3 length equals 14 residues. Germline V gene lookup returns CDR1 GTSNPN and CDR2 SVGIG (reference sequence). CDR3 nucleotides: TGTGCCTGGAGTGTGTCGGGCAGGGGTTCGGGCTACACCTTC. This encodes CAWSVSGRGSGYTF.

The chain has TRBV3-1 (or the pseudogene TRBV3-2) and TRBJ2-7; TRBD1 matches 8 bases. The germline V gene has CDR1 LGHDT and CDR2 YNNKEL (reference sequence). V trimming: 0 bases; J trimming: 3 bases; junction bases outside the gene matches: 4. The CDR3 runs 15 residues. The CDR3 loop is CASSQEPRGLYEQYF. The CDR3 nucleotides read TGTGCCAGCAGCCAAGAACCCAGGGGGCTCTACGAGCAGTACTTC.

This clone was seen only a few times. This chain uses TRBV5-1 with TRBJ1-2; D remains ambiguous. In germline, CDR1 is SGHRS, CDR2 YFSETQ. V lost 0 bases and J 2 bases, leaving 8 bases between the germline ends. The CDR3 is 14 residues long. CDR3 DNA: TGCGCCAGCAGCTTGGCCGGGGTGAACTATGGCTACACCTTC. This sequence encodes CASSLAGVNYGYTF.

The chain has TRBV15 and TRBJ2-1; 9 positions agree with TRBD2. Germline loops: CDR1 LNHNV, CDR2 YYDKDF (reference sequence). V shed 3 bases, J shed 4 bases, and the junction held 4 bases outside the gene matches. This CDR3 comprises 15 residues. The CDR3 here is CATSRAGGPYNEQFF. In DNA form, the CDR3 reads TGTGCCACCAGCAGGGCGGGGGGGCCATACAATGAGCAGTTCTTC.

The chain employs TRBV28 and TRBJ2-4, with 7 nucleotides matching TRBD1. Trimming took 6 bases from V and 1 from J; bases not matched to a gene: 3. Germline CDR1 MDHEN, CDR2 SYDVKM. The CDR3 has 14 residues. The CDR3 coding sequence is TGTGCCAGCAGCCTGACAGGGGCCAAAAACATTCAGTACTTC. Translation: CASSLTGAKNIQYF.

CDR3 coding DNA: TGCGCCAGCAGGGGGACAGGGGGCTACTATGGCTACACCTTC. Amino acid sequence: CASRGTGGYYGYTF. V usage is TRBV4-1 and J usage is TRBJ1-2, with 12 bases identical to TRBD1. Per germline, CDR1 MGHRA and CDR2 YSYEKL. With 6 bases clipped from V and 3 bases from J, the junction kept 2 bases outside the gene matches. The CDR3 spans 14 residues.

This rearrangement joins TRBV19 to TRBJ1-4; TRBD1 is a possible D gene (5 bases). Trimming removed 4 bases from V and 4 bases from J, with 13 bases in between. The CDR3 covers 15 residues. Looked up from germline, CDR1 is LNHDA and CDR2 is SQIVND (reference sequence). For the CDR3, the DNA is TGTGCCAGTAGTACCAGGGCAGCCCTTAATGAAAAACTGTTTTTT. It translates to CASSTRAALNEKLFF.

The chain uses TRBV10-3 and TRBJ1-4; tentatively, D is TRBD1 (6 bases). The V end was cut by 5 bases, the J end by 4 bases, with 14 bases between. The length of the CDR3 is 15 residues. Germline lookup yields CDR1 ENHRY and CDR2 SYGVKD. The CDR3 DNA reads TGTGCCATCAGTAAGGGGGACGGAGGTAATGAAAAACTGTTTTTT. It codes for CAISKGDGGNEKLFF.

The chain has TRBV7-2 and TRBJ2-5, with TRBD2 identical over 15 bases. The J segment lost 2 bases and the V segment lost 1 base, leaving 2 bases of the junction unmatched. The CDR3 length is 17 residues. Looked up from germline, CDR1 is SGHTA and CDR2 is FQGNSA. DNA of the CDR3: TGTGCCAGCAGCTTAGAAGGACTAGCGGGGGGGCAAGAGACCCAGTACTTC. Protein: CASSLEGLAGGQETQYF.

This clone was counted a few times. The V call is TRBV7-2, the J call TRBJ2-3; D is ambiguous. CDR1 is SGHTA and CDR2 is FQGNSA in the germline V gene. Trimming removed 3 bases from V and 2 bases from J, with 6 bases in between. This CDR3 spans 13 amino acids. CDR3 nucleotide sequence: TGTGCCAGCAGCTTCGGTTCCACAGATACGCAGTATTTT. This translates into CASSFGSTDTQYF.

This clone was detected only once. The chain combines TRBV19 with TRBJ1-2; no firm D call. The germline gives CDR1 LNHDA, CDR2 SQIVND (reference sequence). The CDR3 runs 13 residues. The V and J ends lost 3 bases and 0 bases respectively, with 5 bases between them. The CDR3 sequence: CASSMGANYGYTF. The CDR3, as DNA: TGTGCCAGTAGTATGGGAGCTAACTATGGCTACACCTTC.